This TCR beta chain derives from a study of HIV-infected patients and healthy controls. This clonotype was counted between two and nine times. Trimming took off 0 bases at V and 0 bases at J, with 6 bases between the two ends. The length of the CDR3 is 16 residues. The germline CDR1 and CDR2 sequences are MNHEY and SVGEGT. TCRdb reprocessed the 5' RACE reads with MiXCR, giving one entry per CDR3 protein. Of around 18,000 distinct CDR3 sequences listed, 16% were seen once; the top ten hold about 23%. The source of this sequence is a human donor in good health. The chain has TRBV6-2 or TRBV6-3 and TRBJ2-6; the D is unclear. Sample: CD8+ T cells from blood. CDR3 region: CASSYSRTSGANVLTF. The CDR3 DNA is TGTGCCAGCAGTTACTCCAGGACCTCTGGGGCCAACGTCCTGACTTTC.